The TCR beta chain under discussion was sequenced for a study of cytomegalovirus exposure and HLA in healthy donors (dated by TCRdb to about 2017). In terms of the full investigation: An earlier analysis of some 600 of the donors reported about 300 Gb of sequence data and around 120 million unique TCR beta sequences obtained from around 170 million T cells. A later analysis re-examined previously published TCR beta repertoires from several hundred donors and added high-resolution HLA genotyping to investigate patterns of TCR occurrence. Among 398 genotyped donors of the cohort, an average of about 240,000 unique TCR beta nucleotide sequences were sequenced per donor, around a sixth of them non-productive. In the later analysis, no new phenotypic data were used to find candidate immune exposures; instead, reliance was placed on TCR beta sequences and their occurrence across donors. The study aimed to test whether signatures of past pathogen exposure could be identified by cataloging public T cell receptors. The T cell repertoires of 666 subjects were profiled by immunosequencing and related to cytomegalovirus serostatus. To predict cytomegalovirus infection status, the study brought together high-throughput TCR immunosequencing, statistical association of individual TCRs with disease status, and machine learning. An earlier analysis of 587 of the donors applied high-throughput TCR beta sequencing to assess whether each TCR beta V gene segment acted as functional or pseudogenic. All discovery cohort repertoires had been generated using a single sequencing platform. HLA typing included class I and class II loci at four-digit resolution. A later genetic analysis used genome-wide SNP genotypes for about 65% of the 666 donors, treating that subset as a discovery cohort. A few DR-DQ haplotypes were treated as single units for association and clustering because of strong linkage in the cohort. In addition to the first cohort of around 670 subjects, a separate validation cohort of approximately 130 different subjects was used. Donor age, sex, ethnicity and CMV serostatus were collected together with the repertoire data. The number of typed donors differed by locus: 629-630 for A, B, C, DRB1 and DQB1; some 500 for DQA1; roughly 600 for DPA1; and roughly 450 for DPB1. Approximately 310 gigabases of sequencing data and approximately 92 million unique TCR sequences made up an early release that covered several hundred HLA-typed donors. Of the 398 genotyped donors, approximately 82% fell in the genetic ancestry cluster associated with self-reported Caucasian donors. The full study reports these points: A further reported finding was that TCR beta sequences accurately predicted the HLA-A and HLA-B alleles for most subjects in the first cohort. In a later analysis, around 17,000 TCR beta sequences were associated with specific HLA alleles at a false discovery rate of 0.05. While some public TCRs were present in many individuals, most TCR sequences turned up only very rarely across donors. According to a later analysis, most CMV-associated TCR beta chains appeared to be HLA-restricted, and the HLA associations seemed to be driven largely by CMV exposure. V-gene and J-gene trimming of TCR beta chains was associated with a missense DCLRE1C variant in a later genetic analysis, and the association was replicated in an independent cohort. The authors suggested that the approach could potentially be generalized to other disease states and immunological phenotypes. A later analysis found that TCR association rates varied across HLA loci, with DRB1 alleles showing the most associated TCRs and HLA-C alleles the fewest. Assigning TCR associations to individual alleles was difficult when HLA alleles, especially DR and DQ, strongly co-occurred. In both the original and validation cohorts, the classifier was reported to diagnose cytomegalovirus status with high specificity and sensitivity. The study gave a list of some 150 TCR beta chains associated with cytomegalovirus. CMV serostatus was the only immune exposure information available for the cohort. A few of the identified cytomegalovirus-associated TCR beta chains were confirmed in vitro to be specific for cytomegalovirus antigens. In a later analysis, several top co-occurrence clusters were reported to appear linked to parvovirus B19, influenza, CMV and Epstein-Barr virus. Broadly in line with IMGT annotations, most TCR beta V segments showed up in productive rearrangements about 87% or about 30% of the time in an earlier analysis of around 600 of the donors. A later genetic analysis reported fewer N-insertions in productive TCRs among donors in an Asian-associated ancestry cluster than the approximately 700-donor mean. Correlated functional status among segregating V segments might be attributable to linkage disequilibrium, but an unknown experimental factor could not be ruled out. A cluster of highly shared sequence variants was judged likely to be a technical artifact of the sequencing pipeline. Because HLA typing was missing for some donors at each locus, association tests included only the typed subset. This cohort had only TCR beta chains sequenced, and the lack of alpha or paired-chain data limited which features could be detected. Roughly uniform sequencing depth across donors was assumed in presence/absence analyses, although this assumption may not hold. The 87-base-pair reads could not distinguish some IMGT-functional V segments, including TRBV6-2 and TRBV6-3, so those segments were excluded. Roughly 15 rarely observed V segments, including chromosome 9 orphons, were excluded from the earlier analysis of just under 600 of the donors because counts were too low. In a later analysis, HLA-associated TCR beta chains were found to be more clonally expanded and to have lower generation probabilities than equally common non-associated chains.

The method behind the library was the immunoSEQ multiplex PCR assay. For the multiplex PCR, a mixture combining 60 forward primers for TCR Vbeta segments and 13 reverse primers for TCR Jbeta segments was used. The CDR3 region of rearranged TCR beta genes was amplified from genomic DNA by a multiplex PCR assay. The amplified TCR beta libraries were sequenced on the Illumina HiSeq System as 87-base-pair reads. The authors' pipeline ran thus. In a later analysis, about 80 million unique TCR beta chains were counted across the 500 to 700 repertoires, and roughly 11 million of these chains were shared by at least two donors. A nearest-neighbor algorithm error-corrected the raw reads and collapsed the reads into unique sequences, merging closely related sequences to remove PCR and sequencing errors. V, D and J gene segments were assigned by aligning CDR3 sequences to IMGT reference sequences. For a sequence to be retained, at least a six-nucleotide match to both a V gene segment and a J gene segment was required. Rearrangements were classified as productive when the CDR3 lacked stop codons and remained in frame with V and J, and all other rearrangements were classified as non-productive. Following IMGT convention, CDR3 was defined as the stretch from the second conserved V-encoded cysteine up to the conserved J-encoded phenylalanine. Sequences without an unambiguous match to a single V gene segment were excluded from the earlier analysis of almost 600 of the donors. An earlier analysis of fewer than 750 of the donors called V segments functional above 56.7% productive rearrangements and segregating when the between-donor standard deviation exceeded 5%. To diagnose cytomegalovirus status from the catalog of TCR beta chain sequences, a statistical classification framework was built. A later analysis assigned V and J genes by comparing TCR nucleotide sequences with IMGT/GENE-DB human TR gene sequences. In a later analysis, CDR3 sequences and most-parsimonious VDJ recombination scenarios were assigned using the TCRdist pipeline. In a later analysis, each TCR beta chain was defined by its CDR3 amino acid sequence together with its V-gene family, and reads without a unique V-gene family were excluded. As a way to deal with suspected cross-contamination and a sequencing artifact, a later analysis dropped 592 nucleotide sequences that were highly shared and had low generation probability. In a later analysis, a clonal expansion index for each public chain was calculated from normalized within-repertoire ranks of inferred template counts. In a later analysis, generation probabilities were computed with a VDJ recombination model fitted to out-of-frame rearrangements, and the resulting probabilities were checked against IGoR. Hypergeometric tests were used in a later analysis to score TCR-TCR, TCR-HLA and TCR-CMV co-occurrence, with a repertoire-size bias correction applied to the TCR pairs. To estimate false discovery rates, a later analysis permuted the HLA or CMV assignments 20 times. In a later analysis, co-occurring TCRs were grouped with DBSCAN, and TCRdist sequence similarity was added when clustering was performed within HLA-allele-positive subsets. Co-occurrence clustering excluded repertoires with fewer than 30,000 or more than 120,000 public chains, plus five with anomalous nucleotide sharing. TCRdb took over this immuneACCESS table, retaining in-frame rearrangements with V and J assigned. Such tables are incomplete; in checked studies, under half of the missing clones stem from an unresolved V gene, and the remainder is unexplained. The V and J calls and clone size were taken over from that table, and D and trimming were inferred from the DNA. The table for this sample lists more than 85,000 clones; less than 80% of them were counted only once. The ten largest clones capture more than 6% of the sample.

Trimming takes 0 bases off V and 2 bases off J; junction bases not matched to a gene: 0. The cysteine opens and the phenylalanine closes a CDR3 of 14 amino acids. Of all the DNA, just the CDR3 is kept, 42 bases in frame from base 1. The germline V gene encodes CDR1 SGHRS and CDR2 YFSETQ. The cohort comprised more than 550 healthy bone marrow donors. Cohort members were all nominally healthy when sampled, although unrecorded immune exposures were likely present. The donor tested CMV seropositive and was one of the 289 seropositive cohort members. Each donor provided a peripheral blood sample, and peripheral blood mononuclear cells were used for TCR beta sequencing. Genomic DNA extraction from the blood cell samples was performed with the Qiagen DNeasy Blood Extraction Kit. Remarks on this clone: Its target antigen remains unknown. No much larger clone exists at a distance of one base, and base qualities are not known. The identical CDR3 is also encoded by other nucleotide sequences in the sample.

The sample consisted of PBMCs. The chain employs TRBV5-1 and TRBJ2-7, with TRBD1 identical over 9 junction bases. This clonotype was obtained from a woman between 45 and 60 years old in good health and CMV-seropositive. The CDR3 corresponds to CASSLGQGAYEQYF. In nucleotides, the sequence is TGCGCCAGCAGCTTGGGACAGGGGGCCTACGAGCAGTACTTC.